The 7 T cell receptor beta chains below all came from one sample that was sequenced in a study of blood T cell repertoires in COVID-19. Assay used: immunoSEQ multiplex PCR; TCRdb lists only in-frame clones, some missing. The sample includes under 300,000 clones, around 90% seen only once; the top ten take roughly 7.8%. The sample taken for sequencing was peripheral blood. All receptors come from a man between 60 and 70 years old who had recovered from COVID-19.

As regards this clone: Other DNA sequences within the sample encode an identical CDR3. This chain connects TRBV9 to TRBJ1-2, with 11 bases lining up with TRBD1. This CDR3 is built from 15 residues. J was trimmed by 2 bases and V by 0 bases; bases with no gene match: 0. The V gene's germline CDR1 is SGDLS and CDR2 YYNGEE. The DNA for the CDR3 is TGTGCCAGCAGCGTAGGGACAGGGGGCAACTATGGCTACACCTTC. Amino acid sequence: CASSVGTGGNYGYTF.

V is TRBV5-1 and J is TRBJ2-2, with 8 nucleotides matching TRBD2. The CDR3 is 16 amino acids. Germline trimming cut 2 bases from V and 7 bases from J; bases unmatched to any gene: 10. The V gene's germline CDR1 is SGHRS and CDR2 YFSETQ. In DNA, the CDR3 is TGCGCCAGCAGCTTCGAGGATAGCGGGGAAGGCGGGGAGCTGTTTTTT. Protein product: CASSFEDSGEGGELFF.

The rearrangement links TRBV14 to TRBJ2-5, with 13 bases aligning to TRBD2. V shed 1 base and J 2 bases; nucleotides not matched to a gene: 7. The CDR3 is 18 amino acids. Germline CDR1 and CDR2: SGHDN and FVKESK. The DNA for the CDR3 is TGTGCCAGCAGCCAAGGGACTAGCGGGGGACTTGTACAAGAGACCCAGTACTTC. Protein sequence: CASSQGTSGGLVQETQYF.

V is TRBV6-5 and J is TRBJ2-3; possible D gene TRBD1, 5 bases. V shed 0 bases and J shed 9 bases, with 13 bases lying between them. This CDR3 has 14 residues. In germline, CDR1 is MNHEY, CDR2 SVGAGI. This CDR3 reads CASSYSMGQGTQYF. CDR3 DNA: TGTGCCAGCAGTTACTCGATGGGGCAAGGGACGCAGTATTTT.

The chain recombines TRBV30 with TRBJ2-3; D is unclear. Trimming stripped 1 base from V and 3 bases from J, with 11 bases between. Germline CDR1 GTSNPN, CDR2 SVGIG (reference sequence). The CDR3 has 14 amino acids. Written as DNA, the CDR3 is TGTGCCTGGAGTGAGGCGGTATCGACAGATACGCAGTATTTT. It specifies CAWSEAVSTDTQYF.

CDR3 loop: CASSGPELTSGQETQYF. For the CDR3, the DNA is TGCGCCAGCAGTGGTCCAGAACTTACTAGCGGGCAAGAGACCCAGTACTTC. The V gene is TRBV10-2, the J gene TRBJ2-5, with 9 bases aligning to TRBD2. With V trimmed by 4 bases and J by 2 bases, 11 bases remained unmatched. Per germline, CDR1 WSHSY and CDR2 SAAADI. The CDR3 runs to 17 residues.

The CDR3 coding sequence is TGCGCCAGCAGGCCCGGGACAGGGATTTTCAACGAGCAGTACTTC. It codes for CASRPGTGIFNEQYF. The chain couples TRBV5-1 to TRBJ2-7; 9 nucleotides line up with TRBD1. J gave up 5 bases and V 5 bases, and 11 bases lay outside the gene matches. This CDR3 has 15 residues. The germline V gene has CDR1 SGHRS and CDR2 YFSETQ.